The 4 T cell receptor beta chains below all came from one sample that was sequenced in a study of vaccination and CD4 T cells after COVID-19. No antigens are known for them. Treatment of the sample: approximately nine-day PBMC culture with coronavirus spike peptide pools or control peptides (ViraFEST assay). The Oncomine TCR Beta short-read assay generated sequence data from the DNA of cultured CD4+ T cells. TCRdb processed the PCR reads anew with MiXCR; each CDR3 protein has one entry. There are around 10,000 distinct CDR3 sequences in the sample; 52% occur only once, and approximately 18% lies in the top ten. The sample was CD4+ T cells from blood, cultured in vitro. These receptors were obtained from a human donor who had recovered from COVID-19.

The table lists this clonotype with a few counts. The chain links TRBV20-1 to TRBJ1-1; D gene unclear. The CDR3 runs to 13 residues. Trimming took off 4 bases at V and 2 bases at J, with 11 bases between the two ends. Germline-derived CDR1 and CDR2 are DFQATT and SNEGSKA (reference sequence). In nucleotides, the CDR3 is TGCAGTGCTAACGGGCCGGTTAACACTGAAGCTTTCTTT. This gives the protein CSANGPVNTEAFF.

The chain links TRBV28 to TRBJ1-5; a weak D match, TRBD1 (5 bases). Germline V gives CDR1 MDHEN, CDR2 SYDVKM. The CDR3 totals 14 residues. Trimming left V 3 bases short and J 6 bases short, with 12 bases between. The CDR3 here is CASSLSGGGQPQHF. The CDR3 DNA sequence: TGTGCCAGCAGTTTGTCGGGGGGTGGTCAGCCCCAGCATTTT.

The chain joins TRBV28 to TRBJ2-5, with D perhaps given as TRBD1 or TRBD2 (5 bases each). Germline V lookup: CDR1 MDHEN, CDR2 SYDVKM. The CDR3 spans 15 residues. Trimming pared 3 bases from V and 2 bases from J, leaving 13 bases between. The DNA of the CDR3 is TGTGCCAGCAGTTTCCTGGGGACCAAACAAGAGACCCAGTACTTC. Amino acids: CASSFLGTKQETQYF.

CDR3 in DNA: TGTGCCAGCTGGGGACCGTTCAGCGCTGAAGCTTTCTTT. Translation: CASWGPFSAEAFF. This chain connects TRBV6-1 to TRBJ1-1, with D possibly TRBD1 on 5 matching bases. Trimming stripped 8 bases from V and 6 bases from J, with 16 bases between. Germline values: CDR1 MNHNS, CDR2 SASEGT. This CDR3 is built from 13 residues.